The 26 T cell receptor beta chains reported below all come from one sample, sequenced in a study of T cell changes during pregnancy in multiple sclerosis. The repertoire was sequenced with immunoSEQ multiplex PCR; TCRdb's copy has only in-frame clones and lacks some. The sample has under 65,000 clones, 92% seen once. The sequencing used peripheral blood, collected in the second trimester of pregnancy. All receptors derive from a female donor with multiple sclerosis, enrolled in a pregnancy study.

The chain is built from TRBV9 and TRBJ2-3; D gene unclear. Trimming removed 1 base at V and 6 bases at J, with 3 bases between. The CDR3 sequence is 11 residues long. The germline V gene has CDR1 SGDLS and CDR2 YYNGEE. CDR3: CASSVRDTQYF. The CDR3 coding sequence is TGTGCCAGCAGCGTACGGGATACGCAGTATTTT.

This clone was seen a few times. The rearrangement joins TRBV27 to TRBJ1-1, with no clear D. The germline V gene has CDR1 MNHEY and CDR2 SMNVEV (reference sequence). The CDR3 sequence is 13 residues long. The V and J ends lost 3 bases and 3 bases respectively, with 8 bases between them. The DNA for the CDR3 is TGTGCCAGCAGTTTCTCGGGGTACACTGAAGCTTTCTTT. It encodes CASSFSGYTEAFF.

The genes are TRBV25-1 and TRBJ2-7, with D perhaps TRBD1 (5 bases). This CDR3 spans 9 amino acids. V was shortened by 11 bases and J by 7 bases, with 9 bases between the two germline ends. Germline V lookup: CDR1 MGHDK, CDR2 SYGVNS. The CDR3 loop is CAGAREQYF. As DNA, the CDR3 is TGTGCCGGGGCTCGGGAGCAGTACTTC.

The genes are TRBV30 and TRBJ1-2, with 7 bases fitting TRBD1. The CDR3 loop spans 14 amino acids. Trimming cost V 4 bases and J 3 bases; bases outside gene matches: 8. The germline V gene has CDR1 GTSNPN and CDR2 SVGIG (reference sequence). The CDR3 reads CAWKKSRGYYGYTF. The CDR3 DNA reads as TGTGCCTGGAAAAAATCCAGGGGGTACTATGGCTACACCTTC.

This clone was detected a few times. The chain employs TRBV4-2 and TRBJ2-2, with D maybe TRBD1 (5 bases). Between the trimmed V and J ends, which lost 3 bases and 0 bases, there was a span of 8 bases. There are 15 residues in the CDR3. The V gene's germline CDR1 is LGHNA and CDR2 YNFKEQ. CDR3 in DNA: TGTGCCAGCAGCCAGACAGTCGCGAACACCGGGGAGCTGTTTTTT. Translated: CASSQTVANTGELFF.

CDR3 sequence reads: CASSTESNYGYTF. CDR3 sequence (DNA): TGTGCCAGCAGTACGGAGTCTAACTATGGCTACACCTTC. This sequence joins TRBV2 and TRBJ1-2; D unclear. Germline assignment: CDR1 SNHLY and CDR2 FYNNEI. V lost 5 bases to trimming and J lost 0 bases, with 7 bases between them. The CDR3 consists of 13 residues.

CDR3 DNA: TGTGCCTGGAGTTCCTGGACTAGCGGGGCCTACGAGCAGTACTTC. This codes for CAWSSWTSGAYEQYF. This sequence joins TRBV30 and TRBJ2-5, with 12 bases aligning to TRBD2. The assigned J gene may be wrong: the sequence end matches TRBJ2-7 better. The CDR3 spans 15 residues. Germline lookup yields CDR1 GTSNPN and CDR2 SVGIG (reference sequence).

The chain joins TRBV5-1 to TRBJ1-3; D might be TRBD1 (5 bases). Germline V gene sequence: CDR1 SGHRS, CDR2 YFSETQ. This CDR3 is built from 16 residues. Trimming took off 4 bases at V and 1 base at J, with 15 bases between the two ends. DNA of the CDR3: TGCGCCAGCAGCCACGGACAAGCCTTTTCTGGAAACACCATATATTTT. Translation: CASSHGQAFSGNTIYF.

This chain joins TRBV5-4 and TRBJ2-5; D call uncertain. Germline V gene sequence: CDR1 SGHNT, CDR2 YYREEE (reference sequence). The V end lost 2 bases, the J end lost 5 bases, and 16 bases lay between the germline ends. This CDR3 comprises 15 residues. CDR3 in DNA: TGTGCCAGCAGCTTTCAAAGTTCCGGTCGGGAGACCCAGTACTTC. Translated, it gives CASSFQSSGRETQYF.

This clone was recorded a few times. V is TRBV28 and J is TRBJ2-7, with D perhaps matching TRBD1 (5 bases). The CDR3 totals 16 residues. Deletions cut 5 bases from V and 0 bases from J, with 17 bases between. The germline CDR1 and CDR2 sequences are MDHEN and SYDVKM. CDR3 loop: CASSDSKKKPSYEQYF. The CDR3 coding sequence is TGTGCCAGCAGTGACAGCAAGAAAAAACCCTCCTACGAGCAGTACTTC.

The gene calls are TRBV27 and TRBJ2-7; 7 bases match TRBD1. This CDR3 is 16 amino acids long. CDR1 and CDR2 (germline): MNHEY, SMNVEV (reference sequence). Germline trimming cut 0 bases from V and 4 bases from J; bases unmatched to any gene: 9. Written as DNA, the CDR3 is TGTGCCAGCAGTTTATCTACCGGGACAGCTTTTTACGAGCAGTACTTC. As protein: CASSLSTGTAFYEQYF.

This clone appeared a single time. This sequence joins TRBV7-9 and TRBJ2-2, with 11 bases aligning to TRBD2. Losses at the gene ends were 5 bases for V and 5 bases for J; bases not matched to a gene: 4. CDR1 is SEHNR, CDR2 FQNEAQ, per germline (reference sequence). CDR3 size: 15 residues. CDR3 DNA sequence: TGTGCCAGCAGCCCGCTAGCGGGAGGAACCGGGGAGCTGTTTTTT. Encoded protein: CASSPLAGGTGELFF.

The gene calls are TRBV7-2 and TRBJ2-7; D uncertain. The CDR3 is 13 residues long. With 1 base removed from V and 2 bases from J, the gap between germline ends came to 6 bases. From germline, CDR1 is SGHTA and CDR2 FQGNSA. The CDR3, as DNA: TGTGCCAGCAGCTTAGATAGAACCTACGAGCAGTACTTC. Translated: CASSLDRTYEQYF.

The gene calls are TRBV7-2 and TRBJ1-1; D call uncertain. The CDR3 is 15 residues long. The germline gives CDR1 SGHTA, CDR2 FQGNSA. The V end was cut by 0 bases, the J end by 1 base, with 9 bases between. CDR3 sequence: CASSLAFEGNTEAFF. The CDR3 DNA is TGTGCCAGCAGCTTAGCGTTTGAGGGGAACACTGAAGCTTTCTTT.

This clone was recorded once. The chain recombines TRBV27 with TRBJ1-2, with 7 bases matching TRBD1. The junction had 7 bases not matched to a gene; V was cut back by 10 bases and J by 8 bases. The CDR3 is 11 residues long. Germline lookup yields CDR1 MNHEY and CDR2 SMNVEV (reference sequence). The CDR3 loop reads CATDRDEGYTF. Written as DNA, the CDR3 is TGTGCCACCGACAGGGATGAGGGCTACACCTTC.

This clone was seen only a few times. The V gene is TRBV6-1, the J gene TRBJ1-2; no definite D call. The CDR3 totals 13 residues. From germline, CDR1 is MNHNS and CDR2 SASEGT. V lost 6 bases, J lost 0 bases, and 8 bases lay in between. The DNA for the CDR3 is TGTGCCAGCAGCCGAAGCGCTAACTATGGCTACACCTTC. As protein: CASSRSANYGYTF.

The chain has TRBV6-4 and TRBJ2-2, with 9 bases that match TRBD1. Germline V gene data show CDR1 as MRHNA and CDR2 as SNTAGT. Losses at the gene ends were 7 bases for V and 5 bases for J; bases not matched to a gene: 11. The CDR3 is made up of 16 amino acids. CDR3 in DNA: TGTGCCAGCAAGGGCCGGGACAGGGCTATAACCGGGGAGCTGTTTTTT. Its translation: CASKGRDRAITGELFF.

The J gene is TRBJ1-4, the V gene TRBV6-5; perhaps TRBD1 as D (5 bases). Germline V gene sequence: CDR1 MNHEY, CDR2 SVGAGI. Trimming removed 6 bases from V and 5 bases from J, with 13 bases in between. The CDR3 loop spans 14 amino acids. CDR3 residues: CASSDGGSNEKLFF. In DNA, the CDR3 is TGTGCCAGCAGCGACGGGGGTAGCAATGAAAAACTGTTTTTT.

The rearrangement joins TRBV4-2 to TRBJ1-1, with D uncertain. CDR3 size: 15 residues. V gave up 0 bases and J gave up 1 base, with 9 bases separating them. The germline V gene encodes CDR1 LGHNA and CDR2 YNFKEQ. The CDR3 DNA sequence: TGTGCCAGCAGCCAAGAGATCGGTACGAACACTGAAGCTTTCTTT. The encoded protein is CASSQEIGTNTEAFF.

The chain has TRBV28 and TRBJ2-7; 8 nucleotides align to TRBD2. The junction had 5 bases not matched to a gene; V was cut back by 3 bases and J by 1 base. Germline-derived CDR1 and CDR2 are MDHEN and SYDVKM. The length of the CDR3 is 15 residues. CDR3 sequence (DNA): TGTGCCAGCAGTTTTGGGGCTAGCGGGTCCTACGAGCAGTACTTC. Translation: CASSFGASGSYEQYF.

CDR3 nucleotides: TGTGCCAGCAGCCACAGCCGGGACAGGACTAATCAGCCCCAGCATTTT. Its protein product is CASSHSRDRTNQPQHF. The chain combines TRBV2 with TRBJ1-5; TRBD1 aligns across 8 bases. Germline V lookup: CDR1 SNHLY, CDR2 FYNNEI. CDR3 length equals 16 residues. The trim removed 6 bases at V and 4 bases at J, leaving 11 bases unmatched.

This clone was seen just once. The V and J genes are TRBV11-2 and TRBJ2-3; D might be TRBD1 (5 bases). The CDR3 is made up of 17 amino acids. V shed 4 bases and J shed 0 bases, with 17 bases lying between them. CDR1 is SGHAT and CDR2 is FQNNGV in the germline V gene. The CDR3 coding sequence is TGTGCCAGCAGCTCCTCCCGACAGATTTTCAGCACAGATACGCAGTATTTT. Its translation: CASSSSRQIFSTDTQYF.

This chain joins TRBV30 and TRBJ2-5; TRBD2 is a possible D gene (6 bases). The V gene's germline CDR1 is GTSNPN and CDR2 SVGIG (reference sequence). CDR3 size: 12 residues. The V end was cut by 2 bases, the J end by 5 bases, with 9 bases between. For the CDR3, the DNA is TGTGCCTGGAGTATAGCGGCGGAGACCCAGTACTTC. Translating gives CAWSIAAETQYF.

CDR3 nucleotides: TGTGCCAGCACCCCCGGACTAGTACAAGAGACCCAGTACTTC. It is translated as CASTPGLVQETQYF. The chain has TRBV7-2 and TRBJ2-5, with 7 bases fitting TRBD2. CDR1 is SGHTA and CDR2 is FQGNSA in the germline V gene. CDR3 length: 14 residues. V dropped 7 bases and J dropped 2; count of bases not matched to a gene: 7.

The chain employs TRBV4-2 and TRBJ2-2; TRBD2 agrees at 8 bases. This CDR3 region has 18 residues. V shed 2 bases and J 0 bases; nucleotides not matched to a gene: 8. CDR1 is LGHNA and CDR2 is YNFKEQ in the germline V gene. This CDR3 reads CASSQTRVGLANTGELFF. Here the CDR3 DNA reads TGTGCCAGCAGCCAAACCCGGGTGGGACTAGCGAACACCGGGGAGCTGTTTTTT.

The rearrangement joins TRBV13 to TRBJ2-3; TRBD1 aligns across 8 bases. The J segment lost 4 bases and the V segment lost 2 bases, leaving 5 bases of the junction unmatched. The CDR3 contains 15 residues. Germline CDR1 and CDR2: PRHDT and FYEKMQ (reference sequence). The CDR3: CASSLQTGVADTQYF. CDR3 coding DNA: TGTGCCAGCAGCTTACAGACAGGGGTCGCAGATACGCAGTATTTT. Variable domain in full (rest from reference TRBV13 and TRBJ2-3): AAGVIQSPRHLIKEKRETATLKCYPIPRHDTVYWYQQGPGQDPQFLISFYEKMQSDKGSIPDRFSAQQFSDYHSELNMSSLELGDSALYFCASSLQTGVADTQYFGPGTRLTVL.